Listed below are T cell receptor beta chains from one sample, sequenced in a study of CD8 T cells in ankylosing spondylitis. TCRdb analysed the 5' RACE reads with MiXCR anew, one entry per CDR3 protein. The data contain tens of thousands of distinct CDR3 sequences, 16% of them singletons. The specimen sequenced was blood. These TCRs come from a male donor with ankylosing spondylitis or in good health (not recorded which). The CDR3 runs from the conserved cysteine through the conserved F or W. The order of the fields is clone size, J gene, V gene, D gene, CDR3 protein, CDR3 DNA. A D gene is named only where the DNA matches it firmly. Only some rows state a clone size, as once, few, many or a class for expanded clones.

NA	TRBJ2-1	TRBV10-3	NA	CAIKKNLDNSYNEQFF	TGTGCCATCAAGAAGAATCTCGATAACTCCTACAATGAGCAGTTCTTC
NA	TRBJ2-1	TRBV11-1	NA	CASSLQGYEQFF	TGTGCCAGCAGCTTGCAGGGCTATGAGCAGTTCTTC
NA	TRBJ1-6	TRBV12-3/TRBV12-4	NA	CASSSKRQLRSPLHF	TGTGCCAGCAGTTCCAAGAGACAGTTGAGATCACCCCTCCACTTT
NA	TRBJ1-1	TRBV12-3/TRBV12-4	NA	CASSLEQGGNTEAFF	TGTGCCAGCAGTTTAGAACAGGGAGGGAACACTGAAGCTTTCTTT
NA	TRBJ2-3	TRBV12-3/TRBV12-4	TRBD2	CASGWAGGQDTQYF	TGTGCCAGCGGTTGGGCGGGGGGCCAAGATACGCAGTATTTT
NA	TRBJ1-1	TRBV5-5	NA	CASSGAGLGNTEAFF	TGTGCCAGCAGCGGGGCGGGGCTGGGGAACACTGAAGCTTTCTTT
few	TRBJ2-3	TRBV20-1	NA	CSAATEDTQYF	TGCAGTGCCGCGACTGAAGATACGCAGTATTTT
few	TRBJ1-1	TRBV12-3/TRBV12-4	NA	CASSFRGNTEAFF	TGTGCCAGCAGTTTCAGGGGAAACACTGAAGCTTTCTTT
many	TRBJ2-5	TRBV20-1	NA	CSAPTRTGTQYF	TGCAGTGCCCCGACTCGTACTGGCACCCAGTACTTC
NA	TRBJ1-1	TRBV5-1	NA	CASMEGVNTEAFF	TGCGCCAGCATGGAGGGGGTAAACACTGAAGCTTTCTTT
few	TRBJ2-7	TRBV27	NA	CASSLYGDSYEQYF	TGTGCCAGCAGTTTATATGGGGACTCCTACGAGCAGTACTTC
few	TRBJ2-1	TRBV24-1	NA	CATSDGVGQFF	TGTGCCACCAGTGACGGAGTGGGGCAGTTCTTC
many	TRBJ2-3	TRBV7-2	TRBD2	CASSLNSGGAKDTQYF	TGTGCCAGCAGCTTAAACAGCGGGGGGGCCAAGGATACGCAGTATTTT
few	TRBJ2-2	TRBV12-3/TRBV12-4	NA	CASTPARGDTGELFF	TGTGCCAGCACCCCCGCCAGGGGCGACACCGGGGAGCTGTTTTTT
few	TRBJ1-1	TRBV19	TRBD1	CASSRDRGRSTEAFF	TGTGCCAGTAGTAGAGACAGGGGGAGATCCACTGAAGCTTTCTTT
once	TRBJ1-5	TRBV6-6	NA	CASSYSRGRQPQHF	TGTGCCAGCAGTTACTCCAGGGGTCGTCAGCCCCAGCATTTT
few	TRBJ1-1	TRBV7-3	NA	CASSPGRQNTEAFF	TGTGCCAGCAGCCCAGGCCGGCAGAACACTGAAGCTTTCTTT
NA	TRBJ2-2	TRBV18	TRBD1	CASSPRTGAGTGELFF	TGTGCCAGCTCACCTAGGACAGGGGCCGGCACCGGGGAGCTGTTTTTT